The clone carrying this TCR beta chain has at least ten counts. What it binds is not known. The sample originates from a study of T-cell reconstitution after alpha-beta-depleted transplantation in children. General observations from the study: It was surviving recipient T cells and thymic progenitors that gave some patients high TCRbeta diversity at day 60. Reportedly, alpha-beta T cells present about two months post-transplant originated from several hundred expanded clones of graft origin. T-cell numbers and diversity one year post-transplant derived largely from freshly generated T cells.

V was trimmed by 2 bases and J by 6 bases, leaving 9 bases between them. Germline V lookup: CDR1 SGHRS, CDR2 YFSETQ. This CDR3 spans 12 amino acids. It was with unique molecular identifiers that the TCRbeta library was prepared. TCRdb independently ran MiXCR on the PCR reads; one entry per CDR3 protein. The table shows 600,000 to 700,000 distinct CDR3 sequences, with about 12% occurring only once. The specimen comprised PBMCs, sampled before TCRalphabeta/CD19-depleted stem cell transplant. This TCR was sampled from a girl aged 2 to 10 with congenital amegakaryocytic thrombocytopenia, due to receive a stem cell transplant. This chain uses TRBV5-1 with TRBJ2-7; weak D call: TRBD1 (6 bases). For the CDR3, the DNA is TGCGCCAGCAGCTTTACAGGGCCCGAGCAGTACTTC. It encodes CASSFTGPEQYF.